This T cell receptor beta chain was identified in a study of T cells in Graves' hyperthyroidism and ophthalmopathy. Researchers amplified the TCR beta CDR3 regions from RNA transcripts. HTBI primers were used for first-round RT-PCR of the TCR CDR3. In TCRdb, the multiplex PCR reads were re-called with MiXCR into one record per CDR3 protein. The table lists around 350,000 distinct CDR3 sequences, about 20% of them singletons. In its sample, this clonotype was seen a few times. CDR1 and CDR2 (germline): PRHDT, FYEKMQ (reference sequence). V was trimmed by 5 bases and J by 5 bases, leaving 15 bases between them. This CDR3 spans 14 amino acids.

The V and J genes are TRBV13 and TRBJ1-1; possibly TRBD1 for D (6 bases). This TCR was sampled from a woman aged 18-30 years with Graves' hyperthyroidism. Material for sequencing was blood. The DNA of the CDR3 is TGTGCCAGCAGCAATCGGCAGGGGAGTACTGAAGCTTTCTTT. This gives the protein CASSNRQGSTEAFF.